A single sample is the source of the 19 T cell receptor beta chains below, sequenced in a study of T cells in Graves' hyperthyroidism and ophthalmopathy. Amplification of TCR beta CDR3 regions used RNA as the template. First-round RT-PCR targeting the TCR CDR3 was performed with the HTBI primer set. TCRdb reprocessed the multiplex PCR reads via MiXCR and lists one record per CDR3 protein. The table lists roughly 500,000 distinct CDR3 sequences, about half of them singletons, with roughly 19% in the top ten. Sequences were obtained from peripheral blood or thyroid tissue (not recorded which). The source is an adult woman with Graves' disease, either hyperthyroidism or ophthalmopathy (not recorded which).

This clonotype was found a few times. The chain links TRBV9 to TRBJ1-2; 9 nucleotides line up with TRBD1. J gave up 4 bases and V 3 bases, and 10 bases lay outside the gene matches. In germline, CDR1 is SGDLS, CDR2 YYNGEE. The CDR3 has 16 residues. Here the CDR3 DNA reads TGTGCCAGCAGCGCTAGTGCCGGGACAGGGACCTATGGCTACACCTTC. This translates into CASSASAGTGTYGYTF. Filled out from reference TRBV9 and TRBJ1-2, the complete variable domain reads DSGVTQTPKHLITATGQRVTLRCSPRSGDLSVYWYQQSLDQGLQFLIQYYNGEERAKGNILERFSAQQFPDLHSELNLSSLELGDSALYFCASSASAGTGTYGYTFGSGTRLTVV.

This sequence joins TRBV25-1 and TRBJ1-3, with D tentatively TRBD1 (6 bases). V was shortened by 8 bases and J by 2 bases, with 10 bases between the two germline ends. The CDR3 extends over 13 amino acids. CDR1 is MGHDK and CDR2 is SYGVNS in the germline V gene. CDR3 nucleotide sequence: TGTGCCAGCGGACAGTCGGCTGGAAACACCATATATTTT. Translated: CASGQSAGNTIYF.

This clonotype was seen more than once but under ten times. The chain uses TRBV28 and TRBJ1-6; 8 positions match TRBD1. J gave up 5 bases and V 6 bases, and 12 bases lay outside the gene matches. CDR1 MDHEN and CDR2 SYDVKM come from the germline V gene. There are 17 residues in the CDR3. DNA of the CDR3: TGTGCCAGCAGCTCTCCAGGGGGCGGGGGAAATAATTCACCCCTCCACTTT. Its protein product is CASSSPGGGGNNSPLHF.

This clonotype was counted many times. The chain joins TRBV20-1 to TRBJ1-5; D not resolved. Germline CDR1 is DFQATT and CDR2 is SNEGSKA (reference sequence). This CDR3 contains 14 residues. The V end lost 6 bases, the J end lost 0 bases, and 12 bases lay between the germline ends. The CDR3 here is CSAQTGFSNQPQHF. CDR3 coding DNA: TGCAGTGCCCAGACCGGCTTTAGCAATCAGCCCCAGCATTTT.

CDR3 nucleotides: TGTGCCAGCAGTCCTGACAGCCTGGAGGAAAAACTGTTTTTT. It translates to CASSPDSLEEKLFF. J is TRBJ1-4 and V is TRBV7-9, with TRBD1 as a possible D gene (5 bases). From germline, CDR1 is SEHNR and CDR2 FQNEAQ (reference sequence). CDR3 length: 14 residues. V shed 6 bases and J shed 8 bases, with 16 bases lying between them.

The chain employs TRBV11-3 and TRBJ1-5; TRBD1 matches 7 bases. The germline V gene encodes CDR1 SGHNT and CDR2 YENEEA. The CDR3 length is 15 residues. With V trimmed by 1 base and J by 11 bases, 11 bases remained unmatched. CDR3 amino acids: CASSLGGTEQETQHF. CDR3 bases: TGTGCCAGCAGCTTAGGGGGGACAGAGCAAGAGACCCAGCATTTT.

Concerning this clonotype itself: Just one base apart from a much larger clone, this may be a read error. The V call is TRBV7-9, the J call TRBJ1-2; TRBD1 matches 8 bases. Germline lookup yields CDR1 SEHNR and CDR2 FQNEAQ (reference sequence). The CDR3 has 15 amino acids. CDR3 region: CANSRRAGGPRGYTF. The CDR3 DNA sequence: TGTGCCAACAGCCGGAGGGCAGGGGGCCCTCGTGGCTACACCTTC.

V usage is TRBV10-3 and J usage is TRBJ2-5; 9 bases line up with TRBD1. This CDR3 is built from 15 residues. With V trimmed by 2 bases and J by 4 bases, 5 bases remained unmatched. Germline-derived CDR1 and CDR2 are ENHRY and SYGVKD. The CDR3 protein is CAISEEGTGIETQYF. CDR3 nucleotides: TGTGCCATCAGTGAGGAGGGGACAGGGATAGAGACCCAGTACTTC.

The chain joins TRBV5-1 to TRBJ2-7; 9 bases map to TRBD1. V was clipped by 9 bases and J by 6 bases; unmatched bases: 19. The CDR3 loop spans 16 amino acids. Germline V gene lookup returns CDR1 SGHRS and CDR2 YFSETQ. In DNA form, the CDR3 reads TGCGCCACCCGGTATGGGACAGGGTACCGTCCGTTCGAGCAGTACTTC. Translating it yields CATRYGTGYRPFEQYF.

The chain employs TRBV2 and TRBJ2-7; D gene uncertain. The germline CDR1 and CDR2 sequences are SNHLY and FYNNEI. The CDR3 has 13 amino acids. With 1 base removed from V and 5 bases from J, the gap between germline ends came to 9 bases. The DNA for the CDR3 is TGTGCCAGCAGTGAAGGCGACGGCAACGAGCAGTACTTC. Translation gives CASSEGDGNEQYF.

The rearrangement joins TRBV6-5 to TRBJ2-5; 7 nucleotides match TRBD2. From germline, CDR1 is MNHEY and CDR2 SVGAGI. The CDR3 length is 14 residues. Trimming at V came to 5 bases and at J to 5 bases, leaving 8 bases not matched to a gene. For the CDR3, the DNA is TGTGCCAGCAGTAGCGGGGTGCCCGCCGAGACCCAGTACTTC. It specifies CASSSGVPAETQYF.

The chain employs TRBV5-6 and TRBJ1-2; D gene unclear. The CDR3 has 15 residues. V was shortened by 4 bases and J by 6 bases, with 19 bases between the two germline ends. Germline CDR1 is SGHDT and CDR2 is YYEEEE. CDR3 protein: CASSPGRDPLNGYTF. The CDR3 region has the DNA TGTGCCAGCAGCCCCGGACGGGATCCATTAAATGGCTACACCTTC.

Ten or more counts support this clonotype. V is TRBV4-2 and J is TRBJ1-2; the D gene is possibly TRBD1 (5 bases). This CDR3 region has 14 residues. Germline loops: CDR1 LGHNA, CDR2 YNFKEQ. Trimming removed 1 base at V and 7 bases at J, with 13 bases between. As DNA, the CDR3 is TGTGCCAGCAGCCAAGGAGGATATCAGGGTGGCTACACCTTC. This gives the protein CASSQGGYQGGYTF.

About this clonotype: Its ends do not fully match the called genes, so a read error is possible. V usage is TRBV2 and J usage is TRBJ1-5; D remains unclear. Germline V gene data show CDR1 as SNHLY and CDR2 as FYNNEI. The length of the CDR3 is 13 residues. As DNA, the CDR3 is TGTGCCGGCAGTTCTCGGACCAATCAGCCCCAGCATTTT. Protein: CAGSSRTNQPQHF.

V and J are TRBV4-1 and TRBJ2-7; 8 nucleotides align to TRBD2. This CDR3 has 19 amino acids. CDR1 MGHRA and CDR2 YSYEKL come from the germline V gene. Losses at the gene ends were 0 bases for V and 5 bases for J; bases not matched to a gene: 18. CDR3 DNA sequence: TGCGCCAGCAGCCAAGATCCCCGCGGGGGGAGCGGTAGGCACAACGAGCAGTACTTC. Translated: CASSQDPRGGSGRHNEQYF.

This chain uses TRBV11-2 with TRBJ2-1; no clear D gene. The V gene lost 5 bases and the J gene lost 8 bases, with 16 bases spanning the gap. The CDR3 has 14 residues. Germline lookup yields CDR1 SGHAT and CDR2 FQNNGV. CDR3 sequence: CASSHLGTLDEQFF. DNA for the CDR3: TGTGCCAGCAGCCATCTAGGTACGTTGGATGAGCAGTTCTTC.

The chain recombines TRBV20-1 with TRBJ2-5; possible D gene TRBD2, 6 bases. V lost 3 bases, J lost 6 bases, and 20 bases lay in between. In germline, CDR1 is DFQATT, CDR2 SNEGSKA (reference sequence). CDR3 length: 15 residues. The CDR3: CSASAGRLGGKTQYF. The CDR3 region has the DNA TGCAGTGCTAGCGCCGGGAGACTAGGAGGGAAGACCCAGTACTTC.

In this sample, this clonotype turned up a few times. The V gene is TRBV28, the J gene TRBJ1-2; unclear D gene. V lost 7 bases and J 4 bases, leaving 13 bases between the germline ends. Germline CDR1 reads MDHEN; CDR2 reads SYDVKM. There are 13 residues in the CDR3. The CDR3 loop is CASTGLPGYGYTF. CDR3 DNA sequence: TGTGCCAGCACTGGGCTTCCGGGCTATGGCTACACCTTC.

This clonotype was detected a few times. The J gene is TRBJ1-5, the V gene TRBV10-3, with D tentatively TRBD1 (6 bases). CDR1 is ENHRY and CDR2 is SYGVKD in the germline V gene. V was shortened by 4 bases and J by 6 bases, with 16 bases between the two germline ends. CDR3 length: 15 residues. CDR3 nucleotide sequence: TGTGCCATCAGTGTAGTAGGGGGATCGGGTCAGCCCCAGCATTTT. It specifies CAISVVGGSGQPQHF.